The T cell receptor beta chain described here comes from a study of Tregs in tolerant kidney transplant recipients (dated by TCRdb to between 2019 and 2020). Looking at the study overall: Before combined kidney and bone marrow transplantation, this study identified donor-specific regulatory T cells using TCRbeta sequencing and then followed those same cells after transplant. In 3 healthy controls, several methods of expanding Tregs specific for an allogeneic donor were compared by TCRbeta repertoire sequencing. Broad study findings and their caveats: The study was limited by small patient numbers, and the findings need validation in larger populations and under other immunosuppression protocols. Expanding Tregs with activated donor B cells appeared to identify the most biologically relevant and donor-specific TCRbeta repertoire. Biological reproducibility was not examined directly, but technical replication error appeared to be minimal.

Its CDR3 holds 14 amino acids, cysteine through phenylalanine. The DNA shown is the 42-base CDR3, in frame from base 1. Unmatched junction bases come to 6, with V trimmed by 6 bases and J by 3 bases. The CDR1 and CDR2 encoded by the germline V gene are MNHEY and SVGAGI. For TCRbeta CDR3 sequencing, genomic DNA was extracted from sorted cells using the QIAGEN DNeasy Blood and Tissue Kit. Through immunoSEQ, high-throughput TCRbeta CDR3 sequencing was done commercially, including PCR amplification with internal controls and bias correction. Regarding the original processing steps: Unique productive TCRbeta sequences were defined by CDR3 nucleotide sequence where primers matched, otherwise by CDR3 amino acid sequence with Vbeta and Jbeta genes. As a correction for sorting error, sequences shared between sorted populations at a frequency ratio of 2:1 or less were discarded, and the remaining shared sequences were assigned to the higher population. A sequence counted as donor-reactive if, in CFSE-low cells, the sequence had a frequency of at least 0.01% and was expanded at least 5-fold compared with unstimulated cells. Jensen-Shannon divergence, calculated on the top 100 TCRbeta sequences ranked by frequency, was used to quantify repertoire divergence. For samples with multiple sequencing runs, sorting error was corrected separately for each run before the runs were pooled. As stored in TCRdb, this immuneACCESS dataset retains in-frame rearrangements with V and J assigned. A fraction of the clones does not appear; measured against another copy, unresolved V genes explain less than half of the discrepancy, and the remainder lacks a known reason. The V and J calls and clone size come from that table; D and trimming were worked out from the DNA. A total of tens of thousands of clones appear in this sample, roughly nine tenths of them only once. Less than 0.75% of the sample comes from the top ten.

Unstimulated Tregs (CD4+CD25+CD127-), CD4+ non-Tregs (CD4+CD25-), CD4 and CD8 cells were FACS-sorted from thawed PBMCs. Thawed PBMCs were rested overnight at 37 degrees C with 200 to 250 IU/ml IL-2 before Treg sorting. Blood from healthy controls was obtained either from healthy volunteers or as purchased buffy coats. Healthy control blood was processed to PBMCs with a Ficoll density gradient and then cryopreserved, whereas patient PBMCs were collected both before and after transplant. On this clone itself: This clone's antigen is unknown. Base qualities are missing; no much larger clone stands one base away.

The receptor comes from a human donor in good health. Sequencing was carried out using Tregs from blood. The chain uses TRBV6-5 and TRBJ2-7, with TRBD1 matching 9 junction bases. For the CDR3, the sequence is CASSRDRGIYEQYF. The nucleotide sequence reads as follows: TGTGCCAGCAGCCGAGACAGGGGGATCTACGAGCAGTACTTC.